The clone carrying this T cell receptor (beta chain) showed up just a few times. The data stem from a study of cytomegalovirus exposure and HLA in healthy donors. The PCR made use of 60 Vbeta and 13 Jbeta primers. Sequenced by immunoSEQ multiplex PCR; TCRdb stores in-frame clones only, minus some. The sample records approximately 200,000 clones, around 74% being singletons. The CDR3 contains 14 residues. Germline lookup yields CDR1 SEHNR and CDR2 FQNEAQ (reference sequence). The V end was cut by 5 bases, the J end by 2 bases, with 11 bases between. This TCR came from a girl aged 10 to 17 in good health and CMV-seropositive. Sequenced sample: PBMCs. This chain links TRBV7-9 with TRBJ2-3; D is unresolved. CDR3 DNA: TGTGCCAGCAGCCCCCGACTGAACACAGATACGCAGTATTTT. Protein: CASSPRLNTDTQYF.